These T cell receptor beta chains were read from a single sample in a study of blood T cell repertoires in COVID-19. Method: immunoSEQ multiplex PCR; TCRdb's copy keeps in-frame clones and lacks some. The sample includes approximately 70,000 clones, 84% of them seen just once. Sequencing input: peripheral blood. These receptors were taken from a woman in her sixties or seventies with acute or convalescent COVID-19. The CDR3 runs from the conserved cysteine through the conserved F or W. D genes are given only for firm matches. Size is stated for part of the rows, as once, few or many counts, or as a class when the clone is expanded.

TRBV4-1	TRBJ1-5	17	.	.	CASSQDGPTYSNQPQHF	TGCGCCAGCAGCCAAGATGGGCCCACGTATAGCAATCAGCCCCAGCATTTT
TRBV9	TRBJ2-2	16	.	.	CASSVEMGLYTGELFF	TGTGCCAGCAGCGTCGAAATGGGGCTTTACACCGGGGAGCTGTTTTTT
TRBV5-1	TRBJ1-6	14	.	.	CASSASGANSPLHF	TGCGCCAGCAGCGCCTCAGGGGCTAATTCACCCCTCCACTTT
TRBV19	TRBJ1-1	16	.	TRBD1	CASSPRDRISNTEAFF	TGTGCCAGTTCCCCCCGGGACAGAATATCGAACACTGAAGCTTTCTTT
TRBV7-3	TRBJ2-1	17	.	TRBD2	CASSPPGGLAERGEQFF	TGTGCCAGCAGCCCCCCGGGGGGACTAGCGGAAAGGGGTGAGCAGTTCTTC
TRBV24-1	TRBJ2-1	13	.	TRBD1	CATGPDRPNEQFF	TGTGCCACCGGCCCGGACAGGCCTAATGAGCAGTTCTTC
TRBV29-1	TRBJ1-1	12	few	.	CSAGPDGGEAFF	TGCAGCGCAGGACCCGACGGGGGTGAAGCTTTCTTT
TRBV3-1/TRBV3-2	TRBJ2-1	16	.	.	CASTSHRDINYNEQFF	TGTGCCAGCACCTCTCACAGGGACATAAATTACAATGAGCAGTTCTTC
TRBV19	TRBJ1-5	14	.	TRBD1	CASSMDRVSQPQHF	TGTGCCAGTAGTATGGACAGGGTCAGTCAGCCCCAGCATTTT
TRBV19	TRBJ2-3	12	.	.	CASSTGTDTQYF	TGTGCCAGTAGTACAGGGACAGATACGCAGTATTTT
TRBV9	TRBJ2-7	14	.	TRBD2	CASSVAAGAYEQYF	TGTGCCAGCAGCGTAGCTGCGGGGGCCTACGAGCAGTACTTC
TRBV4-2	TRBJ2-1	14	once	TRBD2	CASSQEGGVNEQFF	TGTGCCAGCAGCCAAGAGGGGGGGGTCAATGAGCAGTTCTTC
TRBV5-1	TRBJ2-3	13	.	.	CASQPAGIDTQYF	TGCGCCAGCCAACCCGCGGGGATTGACACGCAGTATTTT
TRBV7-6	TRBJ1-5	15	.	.	CASSLDMDSNQPQHF	TGTGCCAGCAGCTTGGACATGGATAGCAATCAGCCCCAGCATTTT
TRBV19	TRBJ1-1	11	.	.	CASSKHTEAFF	TGTGCCAGTAGTAAGCACACTGAAGCTTTCTTT
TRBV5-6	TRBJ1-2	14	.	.	CASSLATATRGYTF	TGTGCCAGCAGCTTGGCCACCGCAACACGAGGCTACACCTTC
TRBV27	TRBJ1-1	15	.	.	CASSLVRSRDTEAFF	TGTGCCAGCAGTTTAGTGCGGAGCAGGGACACTGAAGCTTTCTTT
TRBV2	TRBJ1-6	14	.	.	CASSEQGSRSPLHF	TGTGCCAGCAGTGAACAGGGGAGTAGGTCACCCCTCCACTTT
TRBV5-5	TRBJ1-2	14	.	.	CASRAQFGEQGYTF	TGTGCCAGCAGGGCTCAATTCGGGGAGCAAGGCTACACCTTC
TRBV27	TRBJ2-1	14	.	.	CASSSTPGGTEQFF	TGTGCCAGCAGTTCCACCCCGGGGGGCACTGAGCAGTTCTTC
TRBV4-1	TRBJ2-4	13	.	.	CASSQERTFDQYF	TGCGCCAGCAGCCAAGAGAGGACATTCGATCAGTACTTC
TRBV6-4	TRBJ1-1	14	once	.	CASRETPAAAEAFF	TGTGCCAGCAGAGAAACACCGGCAGCGGCTGAAGCTTTCTTT
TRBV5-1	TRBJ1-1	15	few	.	CASSTDGERNTEAFF	TGCGCCAGCAGCACCGACGGAGAACGGAACACTGAAGCTTTCTTT
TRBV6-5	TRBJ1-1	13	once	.	CASSTPQNTEAFF	TGTGCCAGCAGTACACCTCAGAACACTGAAGCTTTCTTT